Each of the 28 T cell receptor beta chains below was sequenced from the same sample in a study of blood T cell repertoires in COVID-19. Profiling relied on immunoSEQ multiplex PCR, and the TCRdb table lists in-frame clones only, not all of them. The sample has about 56,000 clones, around four fifths seen once. Material for sequencing was peripheral blood. Receptor source: a woman aged 80 or over with acute or convalescent COVID-19.

The V call is TRBV18, the J call TRBJ1-1; the match to TRBD1 covers 7 bases. V was clipped by 3 bases and J by 2 bases; unmatched bases: 6. CDR3 length equals 15 residues. Germline V gene sequence: CDR1 KGHSH, CDR2 LQKENI. The CDR3 DNA reads as TGTGCCAGCTCACCGACGGGACAGCCCAACACTGAAGCTTTCTTT. It codes for CASSPTGQPNTEAFF.

This sequence joins TRBV5-5 and TRBJ1-4, with 8 positions matching TRBD1. V shed 2 bases and J 5 bases; nucleotides not matched to a gene: 8. Germline V gene lookup returns CDR1 SGHKS and CDR2 YYEKEE (reference sequence). The CDR3 length is 16 residues. The CDR3 region is CASSLDPGGGNEKLFF. The CDR3 region has the DNA TGTGCCAGCAGCTTAGACCCAGGGGGCGGGAATGAAAAACTGTTTTTT.

The chain is built from TRBV19 and TRBJ1-1; 12 bases match TRBD1. The CDR3 runs to 18 residues. Trimming cost V 5 bases and J 5 bases; bases outside gene matches: 15. Germline V lookup: CDR1 LNHDA, CDR2 SQIVND (reference sequence). The chain's CDR3 is CASSALSGTGGAWTEAFF. CDR3 DNA: TGTGCCAGTAGTGCACTTTCCGGGACAGGGGGCGCGTGGACTGAAGCTTTCTTT.

The chain combines TRBV6-5 with TRBJ1-1; weak D call: TRBD1 (5 bases). This CDR3 region has 11 residues. V was trimmed by 5 bases and J by 7 bases, leaving 8 bases between them. The germline gives CDR1 MNHEY, CDR2 SVGAGI. CDR3 DNA: TGTGCCAGCAGTCGGGGGGGTGAAGCTTTCTTT. It codes for CASSRGGEAFF.

The CDR3 DNA sequence: TGTGCCAGCTCACCCGCCTCAGGGGAAGCTTTCTTT. This gives the protein CASSPASGEAFF. The V gene is TRBV18, the J gene TRBJ1-1, with a possible D match to TRBD1 (5 bases). The V end was cut by 3 bases, the J end by 8 bases, with 10 bases between. Germline-derived CDR1 and CDR2 are KGHSH and LQKENI. There are 12 residues in the CDR3.

The V gene is TRBV29-1, the J gene TRBJ2-3, with D perhaps TRBD1 (5 bases). The CDR3 loop spans 12 amino acids. V gave up 3 bases and J gave up 6 bases, with 10 bases separating them. Germline lookup yields CDR1 SQVTM and CDR2 ANQGSEA. The CDR3 sequence is CSVDSQGDTQYF. CDR3 bases: TGCAGCGTTGACTCGCAGGGTGATACGCAGTATTTT.

The rearrangement links TRBV7-3 to TRBJ1-6, with D maybe TRBD1 (5 bases). Trimming cost V 5 bases and J 6 bases, with 8 bases left between them. CDR3 size: 13 residues. Germline V gene lookup returns CDR1 SGHTA and CDR2 FQGTGA. The CDR3 DNA reads TGTGCCAGCAGCGCACAGGTTAATTCACCCCTCCACTTT. Protein sequence: CASSAQVNSPLHF.

This clone occurred once. CDR3 sequence reads: CASSKSWDSPQTDTQYF. The DNA for the CDR3 is TGTGCCAGTAGTAAATCTTGGGACTCCCCACAAACAGATACGCAGTATTTT. The V gene is TRBV19, the J gene TRBJ2-3; D perhaps matches TRBD2 (6 bases). Trimming removed 4 bases from V and 3 bases from J, with 20 bases in between. This CDR3 has 17 residues. Germline loops: CDR1 LNHDA, CDR2 SQIVND (reference sequence).

The chain joins TRBV20-1 to TRBJ1-1; D may be TRBD1 (5 bases). The CDR3 length is 11 residues. Germline CDR1 is DFQATT and CDR2 is SNEGSKA (reference sequence). The CDR3 is CSANLGGEAFF. CDR3 DNA sequence: TGCAGCGCAAATCTGGGGGGTGAAGCTTTCTTT.

The chain employs TRBV6-4 and TRBJ2-1; possible D gene TRBD2, 5 bases. Germline V gene sequence: CDR1 MRHNA, CDR2 SNTAGT. Trimming left V 3 bases short and J 7 bases short, with 16 bases between. The CDR3 consists of 15 residues. DNA of the CDR3: TGTGCCAGCAGTGAATTAGCGTGGATGTGGAATGAGCAGTTCTTC. Protein product: CASSELAWMWNEQFF.

This clone has a single count. V and J are TRBV7-8 and TRBJ2-7; TRBD1 is a possible D gene (6 bases). This CDR3 contains 15 residues. The germline V and J ends were trimmed by 3 bases and 3 bases, with 15 bases remaining between them. Germline-derived CDR1 and CDR2 are SGHVS and FQNEAQ. The CDR3 region is CASSFPGAALYEQYF. The CDR3 DNA reads as TGTGCCAGCAGCTTCCCAGGGGCCGCACTCTACGAGCAGTACTTC.

The J gene is TRBJ1-6, the V gene TRBV7-9; D might be TRBD1 (5 bases). Trimming cost V 2 bases and J 10 bases, with 9 bases left between them. This CDR3 region has 13 residues. Germline V gene data show CDR1 as SEHNR and CDR2 as FQNEAQ (reference sequence). In nucleotides, the CDR3 is TGTGCCAGCAGCTTAAAAGGGGAATCACCCCTCCACTTT. This translates into CASSLKGESPLHF.

This clone was seen a few times. The genes are TRBV10-3 and TRBJ2-6; maybe TRBD1 (6 bases). V lost 4 bases, J lost 0 bases, and 16 bases lay in between. The CDR3 runs 18 residues. Germline V lookup: CDR1 ENHRY, CDR2 SYGVKD. DNA of the CDR3: TGTGCCATCAGTGCCAGGGGAGATACAAGCTCTGGGGCCAACGTCCTGACTTTC. Translated, it gives CAISARGDTSSGANVLTF.

The gene calls are TRBV11-3 and TRBJ1-1; D perhaps matches TRBD1 (6 bases). This CDR3 contains 16 residues. Trimming stripped 5 bases from V and 2 bases from J, with 18 bases between. Germline V gene sequence: CDR1 SGHNT, CDR2 YENEEA. The CDR3 bases are TGTGCCAGCAGCCTCCTACCGACAGGTAGAAACACTGAAGCTTTCTTT. This codes for CASSLLPTGRNTEAFF.

In this sample, this clone turned up once. The rearrangement joins TRBV2 to TRBJ1-3; 8 positions agree with TRBD1. Losses at the gene ends were 7 bases for V and 4 bases for J; bases not matched to a gene: 9. CDR1 SNHLY and CDR2 FYNNEI come from the germline V gene. The CDR3 sequence is 15 residues long. CDR3 DNA: TGTGCCAGCATTACGGACAGGGTCGGAGGAAACACCATATATTTT. The encoded protein is CASITDRVGGNTIYF.

This chain links TRBV13 with TRBJ2-7; 7 bases are shared with TRBD1. Germline V gives CDR1 PRHDT, CDR2 FYEKMQ (reference sequence). J was trimmed by 1 base and V by 3 bases; bases with no gene match: 0. This CDR3 contains 13 residues. This chain's CDR3 is CASSLGQSYEQYF. Written as DNA, the CDR3 is TGTGCCAGCAGCTTGGGACAGTCCTACGAGCAGTACTTC.

J is TRBJ2-1 and V is TRBV24-1, with D possibly TRBD1 on 5 matching bases. V was pared by 1 base and J by 1 base, with 7 bases between. The CDR3 has 15 residues. Germline CDR1 KGHDR, CDR2 SFDVKD. This CDR3 reads CATSDFSGSYNEQFF. CDR3 coding DNA: TGTGCCACCAGTGATTTCTCAGGGTCCTACAATGAGCAGTTCTTC.

CDR3 nucleotide sequence: TGCGCCAGCAGCAGGACTAGCGGGGGATACGGGGATGAGCAGTTCTTC. The encoded protein is CASSRTSGGYGDEQFF. V usage is TRBV5-1 and J usage is TRBJ2-1; 13 bases map to TRBD2. CDR3 length: 16 amino acids. The J segment lost 8 bases and the V segment lost 4 bases, leaving 9 bases of the junction unmatched. In germline, CDR1 is SGHRS, CDR2 YFSETQ. The full variable domain, rest sourced from reference TRBV5-1 and TRBJ2-1, is KAGVTQTPRYLIKTRGQQVTLSCSPISGHRSVSWYQQTPGQGLQFLFEYFSETQRNKGNFPGRFSGRQFSNSRSEMNVSTLELGDSALYLCASSRTSGGYGDEQFFGPGTRLTVL.

The chain couples TRBV30 to TRBJ1-4, with D possibly being TRBD1 (5 bases). V dropped 0 bases and J dropped 9 bases, with 8 bases sitting between them. The germline gives CDR1 GTSNPN, CDR2 SVGIG (reference sequence). The CDR3 contains 12 residues. CDR3 region: CAWSVGEQKLFF. CDR3 nucleotides: TGTGCCTGGAGTGTAGGGGAACAAAAACTGTTTTTT.

The genes are TRBV5-8 and TRBJ1-1; the D is unclear. The CDR3 is 17 residues long. Per germline, CDR1 SGHTS and CDR2 YDEGEE. Trimming left V 4 bases short and J 1 base short, with 20 bases between. CDR3 bases: TGTGCCAGCAGCCCCCGCCCCATCAGGCTAGCGAACACTGAAGCTTTCTTT. It translates to CASSPRPIRLANTEAFF.

This clone was detected only once. The chain has TRBV28 and TRBJ1-3; D may be TRBD1 (6 bases). Germline V gene lookup returns CDR1 MDHEN and CDR2 SYDVKM. The CDR3 is 15 amino acids. The V end was cut by 6 bases, the J end by 1 base, with 13 bases between. The CDR3 region is CASSNIQGSGNTIYF. CDR3 coding DNA: TGTGCCAGCAGCAACATACAGGGTTCTGGAAACACCATATATTTT.

The chain recombines TRBV1 with TRBJ1-1; the D call of TRBD1 is as the table states it, not checked on the DNA. TRBV1 is termed a pseudogene. This CDR3 has 16 residues. The CDR3 loop is CTSSLVPSTGRTEAFF. The DNA for the CDR3 is TGCACCAGCAGCCTAGTTCCCTCGACAGGGAGGACTGAAGCTTTCTTT.

The gene calls are TRBV7-9 and TRBJ1-4; TRBD1 matches 8 bases. Per the germline V gene, CDR1 is SEHNR and CDR2 is FQNEAQ (reference sequence). Trimming took 7 bases from V and 2 from J; bases not matched to a gene: 6. This CDR3 is 15 amino acids long. The CDR3 DNA reads as TGTGCCAGCACCCACGCAGGGGGCACTAATGAAAAACTGTTTTTT. Translation gives CASTHAGGTNEKLFF.

The chain joins TRBV5-1 to TRBJ1-4; 9 bases line up with TRBD1. V trimming: 3 bases; J trimming: 8 bases; junction bases outside the gene matches: 5. From germline, CDR1 is SGHRS and CDR2 YFSETQ. CDR3 size: 14 residues. The CDR3 is CASSWTGADEKLFF. CDR3 nucleotides: TGCGCCAGCAGCTGGACAGGGGCAGACGAAAAACTGTTTTTT.

This clone was seen only a few times. This sample also contains other DNA sequences that code for the same CDR3. The rearrangement links TRBV3-1 (or the pseudogene TRBV3-2) to TRBJ2-3; a possible D gene is TRBD2 (6 bases). The V and J ends lost 1 base and 4 bases respectively, with 6 bases between them. CDR1 LGHDT and CDR2 YNNKEL come from the germline V gene (reference sequence). The CDR3 length is 13 residues. CDR3 region: CASSQGEADTQYF. For the CDR3, the DNA is TGTGCCAGCAGCCAAGGGGAGGCAGATACGCAGTATTTT.

This rearrangement joins TRBV30 to TRBJ1-5, with D perhaps matching TRBD1 (5 bases). V was cut by 1 base and J by 2 bases, with 15 bases left in between. This CDR3 region has 16 residues. The germline V gene encodes CDR1 GTSNPN and CDR2 SVGIG (reference sequence). The CDR3 coding sequence is TGTGCCTGGAGTGGAGGTTGGCAGGGCGGCAATCAGCCCCAGCATTTT. Protein sequence: CAWSGGWQGGNQPQHF.

The count of this clone is one. The genes are TRBV9 and TRBJ2-3; D might be TRBD1 (7 bases). V was shortened by 3 bases and J by 3 bases, with 11 bases between the two germline ends. The CDR3 is 14 amino acids. Germline loops: CDR1 SGDLS, CDR2 YYNGEE. The CDR3 spells CASSARDRTDTQYF. CDR3 nucleotide sequence: TGTGCCAGCAGCGCGCGGGACAGAACAGATACGCAGTATTTT.

In its sample, this clone was seen a few times. This sequence joins TRBV12-3 or TRBV12-4 and TRBJ1-1; D remains ambiguous. The CDR3 runs 13 residues. V was cut by 7 bases and J by 1 base, with 10 bases left in between. The CDR3 bases are TGTGCCAGCACCTTAGAAAGGAACACTGAAGCTTTCTTT. Protein product: CASTLERNTEAFF.